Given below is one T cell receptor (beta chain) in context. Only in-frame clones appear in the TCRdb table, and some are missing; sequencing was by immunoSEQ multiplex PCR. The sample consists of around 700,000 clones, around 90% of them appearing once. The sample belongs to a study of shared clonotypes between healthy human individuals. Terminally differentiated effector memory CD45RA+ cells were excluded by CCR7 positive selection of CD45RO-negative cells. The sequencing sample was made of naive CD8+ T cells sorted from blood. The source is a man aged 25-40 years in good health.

CDR3 coding DNA: TGTGCCAGCAGCTTAGCCCAGACATTCTACAATGAGCAGTTCTTC. As protein: CASSLAQTFYNEQFF. The chain has TRBV13 and TRBJ2-1; D ambiguous. V lost 1 base, J lost 3 bases, and 10 bases lay in between. Germline CDR1 and CDR2: PRHDT and FYEKMQ (reference sequence). There are 15 residues in the CDR3.